What follows is one T cell receptor beta chain and its context. The sample belongs to a study of blood T cells in healthy people across ages. A second PCR, run for roughly 7 to 12 cycles, used a sample-barcoded 5' primer plus a J-beta primer mix. MiXCR was run by TCRdb on the 5' RACE reads, yielding one entry per CDR3 protein. The data hold 800,000 to 900,000 distinct CDR3 sequences, with around 62% observed a single time. V was pared by 5 bases and J by 0 bases, with 14 bases between. Looked up from germline, CDR1 is MNHEY and CDR2 is SMNVEV (reference sequence). The CDR3 consists of 15 residues. This rearrangement joins TRBV27 to TRBJ2-7; D is ambiguous. The sequenced sample consisted of blood. This receptor was identified in a young man in good health. The CDR3 protein is CASSPNPMASYEQYF. The CDR3 DNA follows: TGTGCCAGCAGTCCCAACCCCATGGCCTCCTACGAGCAGTACTTC.